The text below deals with one T cell receptor (beta chain). The data were taken from a study of OX40 agonist ivuxolimab in advanced cancers. The CDR3 sequence is 16 residues long. Germline values: CDR1 SGHRS, CDR2 YFSETQ. Trimming stripped 0 bases from V and 3 bases from J, with 13 bases between. TCRdb's copy holds only in-frame clones and misses some; the assay was immunoSEQ multiplex PCR. The repertoire consists of about 15,000 clones, with just under 75% occurring once and the leading ten covering under 35%. The sample here was CD4+ or CD8+ T cells sorted from blood, taken in a trial of the OX40 agonist ivuxolimab. This clonotype was obtained from an adult with an advanced solid tumor such as melanoma, head and neck, liver or kidney cancer. This chain links TRBV5-1 with TRBJ2-1; D is perhaps TRBD2 (5 bases). CDR3 region: CASSLAFVRDYNEQFF. Written as DNA, the CDR3 is TGCGCCAGCAGCTTGGCCTTCGTACGGGACTACAATGAGCAGTTCTTC.